Each of the 8 T cell receptor beta chains below was sequenced from the same sample in a study of blood T cell repertoires in COVID-19. Repertoires were generated with immunoSEQ multiplex PCR, while TCRdb's copy carries only in-frame clones and drops some. Counted here are 110,000 to 150,000 clones, more than 85% occurring once; the ten biggest clones make up under 6%. The sequenced sample was peripheral blood. Source of these receptors: a human donor in a cohort sampled during active COVID-19.

The V gene is TRBV29-1, the J gene TRBJ1-1, with a possible D match to TRBD1 (6 bases). Deletions cut 0 bases from V and 1 base from J, with 12 bases between. Germline V CDR1 and CDR2: SQVTM, ANQGSEA. The CDR3 sequence is 15 residues long. The DNA for the CDR3 is TGCAGCGTTGAAGATGTAGGGGGGGCGAACACTGAAGCTTTCTTT. Protein product: CSVEDVGGANTEAFF.

This clone was counted once. The chain employs TRBV6-4 and TRBJ2-4; the match to TRBD2 covers 14 bases. The J segment lost 0 bases and the V segment lost 2 bases, leaving 3 bases of the junction unmatched. Germline CDR1 MRHNA, CDR2 SNTAGT. This CDR3 comprises 18 residues. CDR3 loop: CASSDLGLAGVAKNIQYF. In DNA, the CDR3 is TGTGCCAGCAGTGACCTGGGACTAGCGGGGGTAGCCAAAAACATTCAGTACTTC.

This clone occurred a few times. The V call is TRBV6-5, the J call TRBJ1-5, with TRBD1 identical over 8 bases. V lost 5 bases and J lost 6; bases outside the gene matches: 6. Germline V gives CDR1 MNHEY, CDR2 SVGAGI. The CDR3 covers 14 residues. The CDR3 region is CASSPDRGSQPQHF. The CDR3 bases are TGTGCCAGCAGTCCCGACAGGGGAAGTCAGCCCCAGCATTTT.

The chain recombines TRBV11-2 with TRBJ1-2, with unresolved D. V dropped 0 bases and J dropped 2 bases, with 13 bases sitting between them. This CDR3 comprises 16 residues. Germline V gene lookup returns CDR1 SGHAT and CDR2 FQNNGV. The CDR3: CASSLEAAVGNYGYTF. The CDR3 region has the DNA TGTGCCAGCAGCTTAGAGGCGGCCGTAGGCAACTATGGCTACACCTTC.

The chain is built from TRBV12-3 or TRBV12-4 and TRBJ2-7; 7 bases line up with TRBD2. The V gene end was trimmed by 3 bases and the J gene end by 5 bases; junction bases not matched to a gene: 4. The CDR3 contains 13 residues. CDR3 coding DNA: TGTGCCAGCAGTTTGACTAGCAGCAACGAGCAGTACTTC. It codes for CASSLTSSNEQYF.

The V and J genes are TRBV4-1 and TRBJ2-1; 9 bases are a match to TRBD1. The ends lost 4 bases at V and 4 bases at J; junction bases unmatched: 5. This CDR3 has 15 amino acids. Per germline, CDR1 MGHRA and CDR2 YSYEKL. In nucleotides, the CDR3 is TGCGCCAGCAGCCGTCCGGGACAGGGATACAATGAGCAGTTCTTC. Amino acids: CASSRPGQGYNEQFF.

The J gene is TRBJ2-6, the V gene TRBV4-1; D is undetermined. The CDR3 has 15 residues. Trimming pared 6 bases from V and 0 bases from J, leaving 9 bases between. CDR1 MGHRA and CDR2 YSYEKL come from the germline V gene. This chain's CDR3 is CASRPERSGANVLTF. In DNA, the CDR3 is TGCGCCAGCAGACCAGAACGCTCTGGGGCCAACGTCCTGACTTTC.

V usage is TRBV10-3 and J usage is TRBJ2-5, with D maybe TRBD1 (7 bases). V lost 4 bases to trimming and J lost 1 base, with 10 bases between them. CDR3 size: 14 residues. Germline V gene data show CDR1 as ENHRY and CDR2 as SYGVKD. The CDR3 region is CAISGGDSQETQYF. CDR3 nucleotides: TGTGCCATCAGTGGGGGGGACAGCCAAGAGACCCAGTACTTC.